These 26 T cell receptor beta chains were sequenced from one sample in a study of beta chain features in type 1 diabetes (dated by TCRdb to 2016 to 2018). The paper's findings and limits, for the study overall: Type 1 diabetes patients showed a moderate but significant shortening of TCRB CDR3 length in all four CD4+ subsets.

Library method: the immunoSEQ multiplex PCR assay. The entire amount of isolated RNA was reverse transcribed using the High Capacity cDNA Reverse Transcription Kit, so the sequenced TCRB transcripts were expressed ones. This immuneACCESS table, as held by TCRdb, lists in-frame sequences with V and J called but not all clones. Of the missing ones, under half trace to an unresolved V gene in checked studies; the others have no known cause. In this sample the table shows hundreds of thousands of clones, roughly an eighth of which occur a single time. In total, the top ten clones hold less than 0.04% of the sample. Which antigens these TCRs recognize remains unknown. Sequences were obtained from naive CD4+ T cells from blood. This specimen's cell subset or site label, interpreted: true naive CD4+ T cells. These TCRs come from a man younger than 35 with type 1 diabetes.

Only a few counts were recorded for this clone. This sequence joins TRBV7-2 and TRBJ2-1; 8 nucleotides align to TRBD2. CDR1 is SGHTA, CDR2 FQGNSA, per germline. The J segment lost 6 bases and the V segment lost 5 bases, leaving 3 bases of the junction unmatched. The CDR3 spans 13 residues. CDR3 coding DNA: TGTGCCAGCAGCCCCGGGGGGGGCAATGAGCAGTTCTTC. Protein sequence: CASSPGGGNEQFF.

Turning to this clone: At the DNA level, this CDR3 is encoded by other sequences in the same sample as well. The chain recombines TRBV7-3 with TRBJ2-1; no clear D. Per the germline V gene, CDR1 is SGHTA and CDR2 is FQGTGA. The V end lost 2 bases, the J end lost 5 bases, and 7 bases lay between the germline ends. This CDR3 has 13 residues. The CDR3 bases are TGTGCCAGCAGCTTAGGCCCTAACAATGAGCAGTTCTTC. Translated: CASSLGPNNEQFF.

This chain joins TRBV7-9 and TRBJ2-5; D may match TRBD1 or TRBD2 (7 bases each). Trimming left V 7 bases short and J 7 bases short, with 28 bases between. The CDR3 contains 17 residues. Germline V gene lookup returns CDR1 SEHNR and CDR2 FQNEAQ (reference sequence). The CDR3, as DNA: TGTGCCAGCATCTACCAGGGGGGGCCCACCATAGTTGGGACCCAGTACTTC. As protein: CASIYQGGPTIVGTQYF.

The chain is built from TRBV5-1 and TRBJ2-7; D unclear. The V and J ends lost 4 bases and 0 bases respectively, with 14 bases between them. Germline V gene data show CDR1 as SGHRS and CDR2 as YFSETQ. The CDR3 extends over 15 amino acids. The DNA of the CDR3 is TGCGCCAGCAGCAAGTCGATCGGGCCCTCCTACGAGCAGTACTTC. This encodes CASSKSIGPSYEQYF.

This clone has only a few counts. CDR3 nucleotides: TGTGCCTGGAGTGGCCCCCCCGGGACTAGCGGGAGGAGGGCAGATACGCAGTATTTT. This gives the protein CAWSGPPGTSGRRADTQYF. V gene TRBV30 combines with J gene TRBJ2-3, with 15 positions matching TRBD2. There are 19 residues in the CDR3. V lost 1 base to trimming and J lost 4 bases; unmatched junction nucleotides: 12. CDR1 is GTSNPN and CDR2 is SVGIG in the germline V gene (reference sequence).

This clone turned up a few times. The genes are TRBV28 and TRBJ2-1; TRBD1 aligns across 8 bases. The junction had 8 bases not matched to a gene; V was cut back by 6 bases and J by 10 bases. The CDR3 sequence is 13 residues long. The germline V gene has CDR1 MDHEN and CDR2 SYDVKM. CDR3 nucleotide sequence: TGTGCCAGCAGCTCACAGGGGGAGTGGGAGCAGTTCTTC. Protein product: CASSSQGEWEQFF.

This sequence joins TRBV7-2 and TRBJ1-1; D gene ambiguous. CDR1 and CDR2 (germline): SGHTA, FQGNSA. The CDR3 spans 13 residues. Trimming removed 6 bases from V and 3 bases from J, with 11 bases in between. This CDR3 is CASRLQWDTEAFF. The CDR3 DNA reads as TGTGCCAGCAGATTACAGTGGGACACTGAAGCTTTCTTT.

This clone was detected a few times. The V gene is TRBV7-2, the J gene TRBJ2-3; 8 nucleotides match TRBD2. V trimming: 5 bases; J trimming: 4 bases; junction bases outside the gene matches: 14. The CDR3 is 17 amino acids. CDR1 is SGHTA, CDR2 FQGNSA, per germline. CDR3 sequence (DNA): TGTGCCAGCAGCCCCCTCGGGGGGGGAGGCCCTCCAGATACGCAGTATTTT. Its protein is CASSPLGGGGPPDTQYF.

The rearrangement uses TRBV5-1 and TRBJ2-7; the D gene is possibly TRBD2 (6 bases). The CDR3 is 15 amino acids. CDR1 is SGHRS, CDR2 YFSETQ, per germline. Trimming stripped 4 bases from V and 7 bases from J, with 21 bases between. The CDR3 nucleotides read TGCGCCAGCAGCCGGGCTGGGACTGCGAGTAGGGAGCAGTACTTC. Translated, it gives CASSRAGTASREQYF.

The sample holds a few counts of this clone. The chain is built from TRBV5-4 and TRBJ2-3, with a weak D call TRBD1 (5 bases). V lost 6 bases and J lost 0, with 17 bases in between. Per the germline V gene, CDR1 is SGHNT and CDR2 is YYREEE (reference sequence). The CDR3 is 16 amino acids. DNA for the CDR3: TGTGCCAGCACCATGGCCAGGGCGAAGAGCACAGATACGCAGTATTTT. Protein: CASTMARAKSTDTQYF.

In this sample, this clone turned up a few times. The chain links TRBV6-6 to TRBJ2-7, with D possibly TRBD2 on 5 matching bases. V lost 7 bases and J 4 bases, leaving 17 bases between the germline ends. Looked up from germline, CDR1 is MNHNY and CDR2 is SVGAGI (reference sequence). CDR3 length: 14 amino acids. The CDR3 reads CASTGSETKYEQYF. CDR3 nucleotide sequence: TGTGCCAGCACGGGATCAGAGACCAAGTACGAGCAGTACTTC.

The table lists this clone with a few counts. The chain carries TRBV9 and TRBJ2-3; a possible D gene is TRBD2 (5 bases). CDR3 length equals 15 residues. CDR1 and CDR2 (germline): SGDLS, YYNGEE. V shed 4 bases and J shed 6 bases, with 18 bases lying between them. CDR3 sequence: CASSLGFGGWDTQYF. In DNA, the CDR3 is TGTGCCAGCAGCCTGGGATTTGGAGGATGGGATACGCAGTATTTT.

This clone was found a few times. The rearrangement uses TRBV6-6 and TRBJ1-1; TRBD1 might be the D (6 bases). The V end lost 8 bases, the J end lost 4 bases, and 11 bases lay between the germline ends. CDR3 length equals 12 residues. Germline V gene data show CDR1 as MNHNY and CDR2 as SVGAGI (reference sequence). CDR3 residues: CASLDRGTEAFF. Written as DNA, the CDR3 is TGTGCCAGCCTGGACAGAGGCACTGAAGCTTTCTTT.

This clone was found a few times. The chain is built from TRBV30 and TRBJ2-1; no clear D gene. The germline V gene has CDR1 GTSNPN and CDR2 SVGIG (reference sequence). This CDR3 contains 13 residues. V lost 5 bases and J lost 6, with 14 bases in between. DNA for the CDR3: TGTGCCTGGGAGCGCTATCATACCAATGAGCAGTTCTTC. Amino acid sequence: CAWERYHTNEQFF.

The chain couples TRBV7-3 to TRBJ2-3; D not resolved. The V gene lost 1 base and the J gene lost 5 bases, with 10 bases spanning the gap. CDR1 and CDR2 from the germline V gene are SGHTA and FQGTGA. The CDR3 totals 14 residues. The CDR3 nucleotides are TGTGCCAGCAGCTTAAGCGGTCTGGAAGATACGCAGTATTTT. This gives the protein CASSLSGLEDTQYF.

This chain joins TRBV6-5 and TRBJ2-1, with TRBD2 identical over 11 bases. Trimming at V came to 6 bases and at J to 8 bases, leaving 9 bases not matched to a gene. The CDR3 totals 15 residues. The germline gives CDR1 MNHEY, CDR2 SVGAGI. The CDR3 sequence is CASRLAGGLTHEQFF. In nucleotides, the CDR3 is TGTGCCAGCAGATTAGCGGGGGGGCTCACCCATGAGCAGTTCTTC.

The genes are TRBV28 and TRBJ2-1; 7 bases match TRBD1. The CDR3 is 14 residues long. The germline V gene encodes CDR1 MDHEN and CDR2 SYDVKM. V trimming: 7 bases; J trimming: 5 bases; junction bases outside the gene matches: 8. CDR3 amino acids: CASTLGQINNEQFF. The CDR3 bases are TGTGCCAGCACCTTGGGACAGATTAACAATGAGCAGTTCTTC. The full variable domain, with the rest looked up from reference TRBV28 and TRBJ2-1, is DVKVTQSSRYLVKRTGEKVFLECVQDMDHENMFWYRQDPGLGLRLIYFSYDVKMKEKGDIPEGYSVSREKKERFSLILESASTNQTSMYLCASTLGQINNEQFFGPGTRLTVL.

The V and J genes are TRBV30 and TRBJ2-1, with a weak D call TRBD2 (5 bases). Trimming cost V 2 bases and J 7 bases, with 15 bases left between them. Germline V gene lookup returns CDR1 GTSNPN and CDR2 SVGIG (reference sequence). The CDR3 is 14 amino acids. CDR3 sequence reads: CAWSLGASWNEQFF. The CDR3, as DNA: TGTGCCTGGAGTCTGGGAGCCTCGTGGAATGAGCAGTTCTTC.

This clone has a handful of counts. The V gene is TRBV7-9, the J gene TRBJ2-7; 8 bases align to TRBD1. The J segment lost 0 bases and the V segment lost 3 bases, leaving 7 bases of the junction unmatched. The germline V gene encodes CDR1 SEHNR and CDR2 FQNEAQ (reference sequence). The CDR3 loop spans 16 amino acids. For the CDR3, the DNA is TGTGCCAGCAGCTTCGCGGACAGGGCCAGCTCCTACGAGCAGTACTTC. Its protein is CASSFADRASSYEQYF.

V usage is TRBV5-1 and J usage is TRBJ2-7; 12 bases are a match to TRBD2. The V and J ends lost 5 bases and 3 bases, in that order; junction bases with no gene match: 6. The CDR3 is 15 amino acids. CDR1 SGHRS and CDR2 YFSETQ come from the germline V gene. The chain's CDR3 is CASRPRLAGDYEQYF. The CDR3 coding sequence is TGCGCCAGCAGGCCTCGACTAGCGGGGGACTACGAGCAGTACTTC.

This clone was counted only a few times. The CDR3 DNA reads TGTGCCAGCAGTGGCCGAAGGACAGATACGCAGTATTTT. Translating gives CASSGRRTDTQYF. V usage is TRBV6-4 and J usage is TRBJ2-3, with D unclear. The V end lost 4 bases, the J end lost 3 bases, and 8 bases lay between the germline ends. The V gene's germline CDR1 is MRHNA and CDR2 SNTAGT. The CDR3 extends over 13 amino acids.

This sequence joins TRBV7-3 and TRBJ2-7, with a weak D call TRBD1 (6 bases). Trimming removed 5 bases from V and 5 bases from J, with 13 bases in between. The CDR3 contains 13 residues. Germline V gives CDR1 SGHTA, CDR2 FQGTGA. The CDR3 reads CASSTQDSNEQYF. CDR3 DNA: TGTGCCAGCAGCACACAGGACAGCAACGAGCAGTACTTC.

This clone has just a few counts. This chain uses TRBV5-1 with TRBJ1-2; 9 bases line up with TRBD1. CDR3 length equals 13 residues. V dropped 3 bases and J dropped 8; count of bases not matched to a gene: 5. Per the germline V gene, CDR1 is SGHRS and CDR2 is YFSETQ. The CDR3: CASSSGQGEGYTF. The CDR3 DNA sequence: TGCGCCAGCAGCTCGGGACAGGGCGAAGGCTACACCTTC. Full variable domain (missing parts from reference TRBV5-1 and TRBJ1-2): KAGVTQTPRYLIKTRGQQVTLSCSPISGHRSVSWYQQTPGQGLQFLFEYFSETQRNKGNFPGRFSGRQFSNSRSEMNVSTLELGDSALYLCASSSGQGEGYTFGSGTRLTVV.

The chain combines TRBV25-1 with TRBJ1-2; 9 nucleotides align to TRBD1. J was trimmed by 7 bases and V by 7 bases; bases with no gene match: 10. CDR3 size: 14 residues. Germline assignment: CDR1 MGHDK and CDR2 SYGVNS. CDR3 residues: CASTCRDRVCGYTF. The CDR3 DNA is TGTGCCAGCACGTGCCGGGACAGGGTGTGTGGCTACACCTTC.

This clone was seen only a few times. The chain is built from TRBV7-8 and TRBJ1-4, with 10 bases lining up with TRBD1. Germline lookup yields CDR1 SGHVS and CDR2 FQNEAQ. CDR3 length: 15 residues. The junction had 8 bases not matched to a gene; V was cut back by 5 bases and J by 8 bases. CDR3 in amino acids: CASSLDRGSREKLFF. DNA of the CDR3: TGTGCCAGCAGCCTGGACAGGGGGTCGCGGGAAAAACTGTTTTTT.

The J gene is TRBJ2-3, the V gene TRBV13; D is unresolved. CDR3 size: 13 residues. V lost 7 bases and J lost 8, with 16 bases in between. Germline V lookup: CDR1 PRHDT, CDR2 FYEKMQ (reference sequence). CDR3 amino acids: CASNQTPRRTQYF. In DNA form, the CDR3 reads TGTGCCAGCAACCAGACACCCCGCCGTACGCAGTATTTT.